This T cell receptor (beta chain) came from a study of cytomegalovirus exposure and HLA in healthy donors. Study details: The 110 or so validation repertoires used a platform that matched the one used for the approximately 670 first-cohort repertoires, as a later analysis reported.

Trimming shortened V by 2 bases and J by 5 bases, and 12 bases separated the two germline ends. Per the germline V gene, CDR1 is SNHLY and CDR2 is FYNNEI. The CDR3 contains 14 residues. The repertoire was sequenced with immunoSEQ multiplex PCR; TCRdb's copy has only in-frame clones and lacks some. The table lists about 200,000 clones, around four fifths of them singletons, with 5.5% to 6.5% in the top ten. This clone was seen a few times. The antigen is unknown. Study conclusions and caveats: Within the 120 validation repertoires, first-cohort TCR clusters tended to co-occur, according to a later analysis. Some public TCRs appeared in many individuals, while most sequences were rare. According to the study, 150 to 200 TCR beta chains were cytomegalovirus-associated.

The V and J genes are TRBV2 and TRBJ1-2; TRBD1 might be the D (6 bases). This TCR was sampled from a woman aged 18-30 years in good health and CMV-seronegative. Sequencing input: PBMCs. CDR3 nucleotides: TGTGCCAGCAGTGAAACGGGGGGCGCGTATGGCTACACCTTC. It codes for CASSETGGAYGYTF.